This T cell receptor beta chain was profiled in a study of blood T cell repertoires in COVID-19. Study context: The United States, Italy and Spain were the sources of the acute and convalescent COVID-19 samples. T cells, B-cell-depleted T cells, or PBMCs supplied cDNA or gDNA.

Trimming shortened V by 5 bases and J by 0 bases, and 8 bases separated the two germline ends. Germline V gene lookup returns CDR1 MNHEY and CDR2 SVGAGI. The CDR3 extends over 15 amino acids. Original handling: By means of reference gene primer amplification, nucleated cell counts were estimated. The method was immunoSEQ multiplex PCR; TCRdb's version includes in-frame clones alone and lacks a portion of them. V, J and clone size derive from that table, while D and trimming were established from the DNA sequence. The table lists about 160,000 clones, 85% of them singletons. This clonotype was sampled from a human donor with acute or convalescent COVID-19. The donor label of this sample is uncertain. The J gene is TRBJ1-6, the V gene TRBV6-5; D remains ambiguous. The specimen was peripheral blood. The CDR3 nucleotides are TGTGCCAGCAGTATAGGGAGCTCCTATAATTCACCCCTCCACTTT. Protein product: CASSIGSSYNSPLHF.